This TCR beta chain was documented in a study of control samples from healthy donors and cancer patients. The CDR3 covers 15 residues. The ends lost 4 bases at V and 0 bases at J; junction bases unmatched: 3. CDR1 KGHSH and CDR2 LQKENI come from the germline V gene. This table comes from immunoSEQ multiplex PCR, and its TCRdb copy is limited to in-frame clones, with some not included. The sample records 100,000 to 150,000 clones, roughly 90% being singletons. Only one count was recorded for this clone. Sequences were obtained from blood. This chain connects TRBV18 to TRBJ1-3, with 7 bases fitting TRBD1. The receptor's source is a woman aged 50 to 65 in good health. CDR3 amino acids: CASSLGTDSGNTIYF. The CDR3 DNA is TGTGCCAGCTCACTCGGGACAGACTCTGGAAACACCATATATTTT.